This T cell receptor beta chain was found in a study of blood T cell repertoires in COVID-19. In the authors' methods: Amplification from reference gene primers served as the basis for estimated nucleated cell counts. TCRdb keeps only in-frame clones here, not all; method: immunoSEQ multiplex PCR. Clone size and the V and J calls come from that table; the DNA yielded D and trimming. The sample yields some 71,000 clones, 90% seen once. CDR1 is SNHLY, CDR2 FYNNEI, per germline. The V end was cut by 5 bases, the J end by 0 bases, with 11 bases between. The CDR3 runs 15 residues. Specimen: peripheral blood. The sequence derives from a woman under 30 with acute or convalescent COVID-19. The chain uses TRBV2 and TRBJ1-3; TRBD1 might be the D (6 bases). CDR3 region: CASSRTVISGNTIYF. CDR3 bases: TGTGCCAGCAGTCGGACAGTCATCTCTGGAAACACCATATATTTT.